A single T cell receptor beta chain is shown here with its context. The CDR3 contains 14 residues. CDR1 and CDR2 (germline): MNHNS, SASEGT. V lost 1 base and J lost 3, with 7 bases in between. The data were obtained in a study of blood T cells in healthy people across ages. Using a J-beta primer mix together with a sample-barcoded 5' primer, a second PCR was run for roughly 6 to 12 cycles. Every cDNA was tagged by a template-switch adaptor with 12 random nucleotides. Using its own MiXCR run on the 5' RACE reads, TCRdb lists one record per CDR3 protein. The repertoire holds 1,300,000 or so distinct CDR3 sequences, with 55% to 75% as singletons.

This chain connects TRBV6-1 to TRBJ2-1; D might be TRBD2 (5 bases). The clonotype comes from a man aged 18 to 30 in good health. The sample was blood. CDR3 in amino acids: CASSEVANYNEQFF. CDR3 nucleotides: TGTGCCAGCAGTGAAGTAGCGAACTACAATGAGCAGTTCTTC.